This T cell receptor beta chain was captured in a study of blood T cell repertoires in COVID-19. On the study more broadly: Acute and convalescent COVID-19 specimens originated in the United States, Italy and Spain. PBMCs, B-cell-depleted T cells, or T cells provided the cDNA or gDNA that made up the material.

CDR1 and CDR2 (germline): MNHEY, SVGEGT. The CDR3 spans 16 residues. J gave up 2 bases and V 6 bases, and 9 bases lay outside the gene matches. This clone was detected only once. In the original workflow: Counts of nucleated cells, estimated from reference gene primer amplification, were obtained. Sequencing used immunoSEQ multiplex PCR; TCRdb keeps in-frame clones, though not all of them. That table furnishes V, J and clone size, whereas the DNA furnished D and trimming. This table has 310,000 or so clones, about 85% appearing once. The V call is TRBV6-2 or TRBV6-3, the J call TRBJ1-5; 8 nucleotides agree with TRBD1. Material: peripheral blood. The TCR sequence derives from a woman between 50 and 59 years old who had recovered from COVID-19. The CDR3 sequence: CASSLWAGQGNQPQHF. DNA of the CDR3: TGTGCCAGCAGCCTCTGGGCGGGACAGGGCAATCAGCCCCAGCATTTT.